This TCR beta chain was observed in a study of beta chain features in type 1 diabetes. Naive, central memory, regulatory and stem cell-like memory cells within the CD4+ compartment were sorted using CD45RO/CCR7/CD25/CD127/CD95/CD27. The CDR3 runs 16 residues. Germline CDR1 is SGHNT and CDR2 is YYREEE (reference sequence). J was trimmed by 0 bases and V by 3 bases; bases with no gene match: 5. Sequencing targeted expressed TCRB transcripts, as all isolated RNA had been reverse transcribed. The protocol was immunoSEQ multiplex PCR, while the TCRdb copy is restricted to in-frame clones and leaves out a portion. Seen here are roughly 500,000 clones, approximately 31% observed once, and the top ten hold 0.05% to 0.07%.

The material sequenced was naive CD4+ T cells from blood. This receptor was taken from a man aged 18 to 35 in good health. The V and J genes are TRBV5-4 and TRBJ2-1, with 8 bases lining up with TRBD2. Written as DNA, the CDR3 is TGTGCCAGCAGCTCCTTAGCGGGGAGCTCCTACAATGAGCAGTTCTTC. Encoded protein: CASSSLAGSSYNEQFF.